The 16 T cell receptor beta chains below all came from one sample that was sequenced in a study of shared clonotypes between healthy human individuals. TCRdb's copy holds only in-frame clones and misses some; the assay was immunoSEQ multiplex PCR. The data show about 690,000 clones, with around 90% seen just once and less than 40% held by the top ten. Specimen: memory CD8+ T cells from PBMCs. The subset is: CD45RO+ cells pooled with CCR7-negative TemRA cells. These receptors originate from a man aged 18 to 29 in good health. Some clones in this sample may be carry-over from other donors' samples.

This clone was seen a few times. The chain couples TRBV14 to TRBJ2-1; D gene ambiguous. Germline CDR1 SGHDN, CDR2 FVKESK. The ends were cut back, 2 bases at V and 6 bases at J, with 8 bases in the middle. CDR3 size: 13 residues. This CDR3 reads CASSQYYRNEQFF. In nucleotides, the CDR3 is TGTGCCAGCAGCCAATATTACCGCAATGAGCAGTTCTTC.

This clone was detected ten times or more. The chain uses TRBV5-1 and TRBJ2-3, with 11 bases that match TRBD2. This CDR3 is 15 amino acids long. Germline lookup yields CDR1 SGHRS and CDR2 YFSETQ. V was pared by 5 bases and J by 2 bases, with 4 bases of the junction left unmatched. CDR3 amino acids: CASRPSGRFTDTQYF. CDR3 bases: TGCGCCAGCAGGCCTAGCGGGAGGTTCACAGATACGCAGTATTTT. Based on the CDR3 plus reference TRBV5-1 and TRBJ2-3, the full variable domain is KAGVTQTPRYLIKTRGQQVTLSCSPISGHRSVSWYQQTPGQGLQFLFEYFSETQRNKGNFPGRFSGRQFSNSRSEMNVSTLELGDSALYLCASRPSGRFTDTQYFGPGTRLTVL.

The CDR3 DNA follows: TGTGCCAGTAGTCCCGGACAGGGAGGCTCCTACGAGCAGTACTTC. This gives the protein CASSPGQGGSYEQYF. J is TRBJ2-7 and V is TRBV19; TRBD1 aligns across 8 bases. With V trimmed by 5 bases and J by 0 bases, 6 bases remained unmatched. The V gene's germline CDR1 is LNHDA and CDR2 SQIVND (reference sequence). The CDR3 has 15 residues.

The V gene is TRBV27, the J gene TRBJ2-7; weak D call: TRBD1 (5 bases). The CDR3 has 15 amino acids. The V end was cut by 1 base, the J end by 7 bases, with 17 bases between. CDR1 MNHEY and CDR2 SMNVEV come from the germline V gene (reference sequence). The chain's CDR3 is CASSLWAGPSWEQYF. The CDR3 coding sequence is TGTGCCAGCAGTTTATGGGCAGGGCCTTCGTGGGAGCAGTACTTC.

The chain uses TRBV10-3 and TRBJ2-5, with TRBD2 identical over 8 bases. The length of the CDR3 is 14 residues. The germline gives CDR1 ENHRY, CDR2 SYGVKD. Trimming at V came to 10 bases and at J to 2 bases, leaving 9 bases not matched to a gene. The chain's CDR3 is CATCGGPGQETQYF. Here the CDR3 DNA reads TGTGCCACCTGCGGGGGGCCGGGTCAAGAGACCCAGTACTTC.

This chain uses TRBV9 with TRBJ2-1, with TRBD1 as a possible D gene (6 bases). Germline CDR1 is SGDLS and CDR2 is YYNGEE. The CDR3 consists of 15 residues. The V end was cut by 0 bases, the J end by 4 bases, with 11 bases between. The CDR3 DNA follows: TGTGCCAGCAGCGTAGGACAGGACAAATACAATGAGCAGTTCTTC. This codes for CASSVGQDKYNEQFF.

For this clone: Other nucleotide sequences in the sample specify the same CDR3. The DNA of the CDR3 is TGTGCCAGCAGTGCCTTAGGGCAGAGTTACGAGCAGTACTTC. Its translation is CASSALGQSYEQYF. The V call is TRBV6-1, the J call TRBJ2-7; D remains ambiguous. The CDR3 totals 14 residues. CDR1 MNHNS and CDR2 SASEGT come from the germline V gene. V shed 4 bases and J shed 4 bases, with 14 bases lying between them.

CDR3 loop: CASSEFGRVTDTQYF. CDR3 nucleotide sequence: TGTGCCAGCAGTGAATTCGGCAGGGTCACAGATACGCAGTATTTT. The V call is TRBV25-1, the J call TRBJ2-3; a weak D match, TRBD1 (5 bases). With 1 base removed from V and 2 bases from J, the gap between germline ends came to 10 bases. Germline V CDR1 and CDR2: MGHDK, SYGVNS. This CDR3 has 15 residues.

J is TRBJ2-4 and V is TRBV9; 10 nucleotides line up with TRBD1. The V segment lost 4 bases and the J segment 4 bases; nucleotides outside the gene matches: 8. This CDR3 is built from 16 residues. CDR1 and CDR2 from the germline V gene are SGDLS and YYNGEE. This CDR3 reads CASSTLDRGVKNIQYF. CDR3 bases: TGTGCCAGCAGCACATTGGACAGGGGGGTTAAAAACATTCAGTACTTC.

The chain uses TRBV28 and TRBJ2-7; D possibly corresponds to TRBD1 (6 bases). Trimming removed 6 bases from V and 5 bases from J, with 29 bases in between. The CDR3 loop spans 18 amino acids. Germline-derived CDR1 and CDR2 are MDHEN and SYDVKM. CDR3 sequence: CASSLPSNGTYLSDEQYF. DNA of the CDR3: TGTGCCAGCAGCCTACCATCTAATGGGACATACCTAAGTGACGAGCAGTACTTC.

The chain combines TRBV11-2 with TRBJ2-5; 7 bases agree with TRBD1. Germline assignment: CDR1 SGHAT and CDR2 FQNNGV. V gave up 5 bases and J gave up 4 bases; unmatched junction bases: 13. The CDR3 runs 16 residues. The CDR3, as DNA: TGTGCCAGCAGCCCCCGACCCGCAGGGGGAGTAGAGACCCAGTACTTC. Encoded protein: CASSPRPAGGVETQYF.

This rearrangement joins TRBV7-9 to TRBJ2-3; D unclear. Germline CDR1 reads SEHNR; CDR2 reads FQNEAQ (reference sequence). V was shortened by 5 bases and J by 0 bases, with 6 bases between the two germline ends. The CDR3 contains 13 residues. The CDR3 bases are TGTGCCAGCAGCCCCTTTAGCACAGATACGCAGTATTTT. It encodes CASSPFSTDTQYF.

This clone appeared a single time. The chain employs TRBV27 and TRBJ1-2, with 8 nucleotides matching TRBD1. The CDR3 spans 14 residues. The germline CDR1 and CDR2 sequences are MNHEY and SMNVEV (reference sequence). Trimming removed 5 bases from V and 2 bases from J; junction bases left unmatched: 4. CDR3 in DNA: TGTGCCAGCAGTCCCAGGGGGCGCAACTATGGCTACACCTTC. Protein: CASSPRGRNYGYTF.

The chain carries TRBV7-9 and TRBJ2-2; D is possibly TRBD2 (6 bases). The germline gives CDR1 SEHNR, CDR2 FQNEAQ (reference sequence). This CDR3 has 14 residues. V was trimmed by 11 bases and J by 0 bases, leaving 13 bases between them. The CDR3 sequence is CAWREQTNTGELFF. The CDR3 DNA reads TGTGCCTGGCGGGAACAGACGAACACCGGGGAGCTGTTTTTT.

The chain is built from TRBV6-4 and TRBJ2-3; 14 positions agree with TRBD2. The CDR3 covers 16 residues. CDR1 and CDR2 from the germline V gene are MRHNA and SNTAGT. V was pared by 5 bases and J by 7 bases, with 8 bases of the junction left unmatched. CDR3 DNA: TGTGCCAGCAGTCCCGGGACTAGCGGGAGTAGACATACGCAGTATTTT. It is translated as CASSPGTSGSRHTQYF.

CDR3 protein: CSVGLALSYEQYF. CDR3 bases: TGCAGCGTTGGACTAGCGCTTTCGTACGAGCAGTACTTC. The chain couples TRBV29-1 to TRBJ2-7, with 8 bases lining up with TRBD2. Trimming removed 4 bases from V and 4 bases from J; junction bases left unmatched: 6. This CDR3 is built from 13 residues. The germline V gene has CDR1 SQVTM and CDR2 ANQGSEA.